The clone carrying this T cell receptor (beta chain) was observed a few times. This sample was taken from a study of CD8 T cells in Susac syndrome. Germline assignment: CDR1 SGHDT and CDR2 YYEEEE. This CDR3 spans 11 amino acids. Trimming cost V 4 bases and J 13 bases, with 9 bases left between them. Purification of the CD8+ and CD4+ T cells relied on negative isolation, and TEMRA cells underwent FACS enrichment. With random hexamers, about 0.45 to 1 ug RNA was reverse transcribed. Each CDR3 protein gets one entry after TCRdb re-called the immunoSEQ multiplex PCR reads with MiXCR. The sample has about 280,000 distinct CDR3 sequences, 80% to 90% seen once.

Specimen: CD8+ T cells from PBMCs. This TCR was sampled from a human donor with multiple sclerosis. This rearrangement joins TRBV5-6 to TRBJ1-6; D ambiguous. This CDR3 reads CASSRRGPLHF. The CDR3, as DNA: TGTGCCAGCAGCCGACGAGGGCCCCTCCACTTT. Complete variable domain (other parts from reference TRBV5-6 and TRBJ1-6): DAGVTQSPTHLIKTRGQQVTLRCSPKSGHDTVSWYQQALGQGPQFIFQYYEEEERQRGNFPDRFSGHQFPNYSSELNVNALLLGDSALYLCASSRRGPLHFGNGTRLTVT.